This T cell receptor beta chain was captured in a study of PD-1 blockade in classical Hodgkin lymphoma. General study results and limits: Relapsed/refractory patients reportedly had lower baseline diversity than newly diagnosed patients. The origin of the repertoire differences remains undefined, with disease activity or prior therapy as possible causes. Patients were excluded if nivolumab began under 1 year after ASCT (the autologous transplant).

V lost 5 bases to trimming and J lost 4 bases, with 10 bases between them. Germline V lookup: CDR1 SGHTA, CDR2 FQGNSA. This CDR3 is 13 amino acids long. TCRdb keeps only in-frame clones here, not all; method: immunoSEQ multiplex PCR. The sample carries about 98,000 clones, roughly 92% recorded once. A note on this clone: What it binds is not known.

With no exception, relapse followed autologous stem cell transplantation in all patients, and brentuximab vedotin exposure varied. This specimen was peripheral blood mononuclear cells (PBMCs), taken at baseline. J is TRBJ2-3 and V is TRBV7-2; unclear D gene. The sequence was collected from a human donor with classical Hodgkin lymphoma. CDR3 coding DNA: TGTGCCAGCAGCCCCGCCTTCGCAGATACGCAGTATTTT. Translating gives CASSPAFADTQYF.